The 25 T cell receptor beta chains given below trace back to one sample, sequenced in a study of cytomegalovirus exposure and HLA in healthy donors. PCR primers comprised 60 Vbeta and 13 Jbeta primers. Using immunoSEQ multiplex PCR, the repertoire was profiled, and TCRdb retains in-frame clones only, with some absent. The sample contains approximately 130,000 clones, about 70% of which appear only once. Sequencing was carried out using PBMCs. These receptor sequences come from a woman aged 40 to 55 in good health and CMV-seronegative.

This clone was observed once. The chain joins TRBV6-5 to TRBJ2-1; TRBD2 aligns across 13 bases. The CDR3 extends over 15 amino acids. J gave up 4 bases and V 6 bases, and 3 bases lay outside the gene matches. CDR1 MNHEY and CDR2 SVGAGI come from the germline V gene. Here the CDR3 DNA reads TGTGCCAGCAGAACTAGCGGGGGGGCATACAATGAGCAGTTCTTC. This encodes CASRTSGGAYNEQFF.

The chain recombines TRBV7-2 with TRBJ1-2, with 8 positions matching TRBD1. The V and J ends lost 3 bases and 4 bases, in that order; junction bases with no gene match: 4. CDR3 length equals 14 residues. The germline gives CDR1 SGHTA, CDR2 FQGNSA. DNA for the CDR3: TGTGCCAGCAGCTTGGACAGGGCATCCTATGGCTACACCTTC. The encoded protein is CASSLDRASYGYTF.

This clone has only a few counts. The chain couples TRBV7-2 to TRBJ2-5; TRBD2 matches at 8 bases. Germline V gene sequence: CDR1 SGHTA, CDR2 FQGNSA. The CDR3 is 13 amino acids. The trim removed 1 base at V and 9 bases at J, leaving 4 bases unmatched. The CDR3 reads CASSLDGGEAQYF. In nucleotides, the CDR3 is TGTGCCAGCAGCTTAGACGGGGGGGAGGCCCAGTACTTC.

The V and J genes are TRBV27 and TRBJ2-2; unclear D gene. Per germline, CDR1 MNHEY and CDR2 SMNVEV (reference sequence). Trimming removed 0 bases at V and 1 base at J, with 9 bases between. The CDR3 covers 16 residues. This CDR3 is CASSLSSQVNTGELFF. The CDR3 coding sequence is TGTGCCAGCAGTTTATCCTCGCAGGTGAACACCGGGGAGCTGTTTTTT.

The chain combines TRBV5-4 with TRBJ2-3; 9 bases match TRBD2. V lost 5 bases to trimming and J lost 7 bases; unmatched junction nucleotides: 5. The CDR3 spans 13 residues. Germline V CDR1 and CDR2: SGHNT, YYREEE (reference sequence). For the CDR3, the DNA is TGTGCCAGCAGTCTAGCGGGGAGGAATACGCAGTATTTT. Amino acids: CASSLAGRNTQYF.

J is TRBJ2-3 and V is TRBV5-1; weak D call: TRBD1 (5 bases). Germline V gene lookup returns CDR1 SGHRS and CDR2 YFSETQ. The V end was cut by 0 bases, the J end by 2 bases, with 7 bases between. The length of the CDR3 is 14 residues. The CDR3 DNA follows: TGCGCCAGCAGCTTGGGACAGAACACAGATACGCAGTATTTT. This codes for CASSLGQNTDTQYF.

V usage is TRBV6-5 and J usage is TRBJ1-2; tentative D call: TRBD1 (6 bases). V was shortened by 6 bases and J by 7 bases, with 15 bases between the two germline ends. CDR1 and CDR2 (germline): MNHEY, SVGAGI. The CDR3 length is 13 residues. CDR3 bases: TGTGCCAGCAGCACAGGAGGGGGGGCTGGCTACACCTTC. Its protein is CASSTGGGAGYTF.

This clone was counted only a few times. The chain has TRBV6-5 and TRBJ1-1; D gene ambiguous. CDR3 length: 15 residues. Germline values: CDR1 MNHEY, CDR2 SVGAGI. Trimming stripped 0 bases from V and 5 bases from J, with 13 bases between. The CDR3 DNA reads as TGTGCCAGCAGTTACTCGTGGTCCGGAGGGACTGAAGCTTTCTTT. It is translated as CASSYSWSGGTEAFF.

The chain combines TRBV6-4 with TRBJ2-7; D is unresolved. From germline, CDR1 is MRHNA and CDR2 SNTAGT. The CDR3 contains 11 residues. This CDR3 is CAIVLFCEQYF. In nucleotides, the CDR3 is TGTGCAATCGTCCTATTTTGCGAGCAGTACTTC.

The chain carries TRBV27 and TRBJ1-5, with a possible D match to TRBD1 (6 bases). The CDR3 has 18 residues. The ends were cut back, 0 bases at V and 2 bases at J, with 17 bases in the middle. Germline V gene lookup returns CDR1 MNHEY and CDR2 SMNVEV (reference sequence). The CDR3 region is CASSLSTPVRGGNQPQHF. The CDR3 DNA sequence: TGTGCCAGCAGTTTATCGACCCCCGTCAGGGGAGGCAATCAGCCCCAGCATTTT.

There are a few counts of this clone. The chain combines TRBV6-5 with TRBJ2-7, with D tentatively TRBD2 (5 bases). Trimming took 7 bases from V and 0 from J, leaving 10 bases between them. In germline, CDR1 is MNHEY, CDR2 SVGAGI. The CDR3 consists of 13 residues. This CDR3 reads CASKSGTSYEQYF. The CDR3 nucleotides read TGTGCCAGCAAGAGCGGCACCTCCTACGAGCAGTACTTC.

The chain uses TRBV7-6 and TRBJ2-7, with TRBD1 matching over 7 bases. Germline V CDR1 and CDR2: SGHVS, FNYEAQ. V lost 4 bases to trimming and J lost 2 bases; unmatched junction nucleotides: 2. This CDR3 spans 13 amino acids. The CDR3 loop is CASSWDRAYEQYF. CDR3 DNA sequence: TGTGCCAGCAGCTGGGACAGAGCCTACGAGCAGTACTTC. The entire variable domain, with the rest obtained from reference TRBV7-6 and TRBJ2-7, is as follows: GAGVSQSPRYKVTKRGQDVALRCDPISGHVSLYWYRQALGQGPEFLTYFNYEAQQDKSGLPNDRFSAERPEGSISTLTIQRTEQRDSAMYRCASSWDRAYEQYFGPGTRLTVT.

In its sample, this clone was seen a few times. The genes are TRBV5-1 and TRBJ2-3; 13 nucleotides match TRBD2. Germline V CDR1 and CDR2: SGHRS, YFSETQ. V gave up 3 bases and J gave up 6 bases; unmatched junction bases: 4. The CDR3 runs to 15 residues. CDR3 bases: TGCGCCAGCAGCTCACTAGCGGGGGGGCCGGATACGCAGTATTTT. It specifies CASSSLAGGPDTQYF.

V and J are TRBV4-2 and TRBJ2-5; D not resolved. The CDR3 has 13 residues. V lost 4 bases and J 1 base, leaving 7 bases between the germline ends. Germline V lookup: CDR1 LGHNA, CDR2 YNFKEQ. CDR3 in DNA: TGTGCCAGCAGCCGAGGAGTCCAAGAGACCCAGTACTTC. As protein: CASSRGVQETQYF.

The genes are TRBV7-2 and TRBJ1-1; tentatively, D is TRBD1 (5 bases). The V end was cut by 2 bases, the J end by 0 bases, with 13 bases between. CDR3 length equals 16 residues. Germline V gene data show CDR1 as SGHTA and CDR2 as FQGNSA. CDR3 loop: CASSLLRQRVNTEAFF. The CDR3 DNA reads as TGTGCCAGCAGCTTACTTCGACAGCGAGTGAACACTGAAGCTTTCTTT. The full variable domain, rest sourced from reference TRBV7-2 and TRBJ1-1, is GAGVSQSPSNKVTEKGKDVELRCDPISGHTALYWYRQSLGQGLEFLIYFQGNSAPDKSGLPSDRFSAERTGGSVSTLTIQRTQQEDSAVYLCASSLLRQRVNTEAFFGQGTRLTVV.

This sequence joins TRBV5-6 and TRBJ2-1; a possible D gene is TRBD1 (6 bases). CDR1 and CDR2 from the germline V gene are SGHDT and YYEEEE. The V end lost 5 bases, the J end lost 3 bases, and 15 bases lay between the germline ends. The length of the CDR3 is 15 residues. CDR3 residues: CASRSRTVRYNEQFF. The CDR3, as DNA: TGTGCCAGCAGATCCCGGACAGTACGCTACAATGAGCAGTTCTTC.

The chain has TRBV30 and TRBJ1-4; D is unclear. Germline V gene sequence: CDR1 GTSNPN, CDR2 SVGIG (reference sequence). The CDR3 consists of 15 residues. The ends were cut back, 2 bases at V and 6 bases at J, with 16 bases in the middle. CDR3 in DNA: TGTGCCTGGAGTCTCCTTGACACCGACGATGAAAAACTGTTTTTT. Translated, it gives CAWSLLDTDDEKLFF.

The rearrangement uses TRBV28 and TRBJ2-7; 10 nucleotides agree with TRBD1. This CDR3 spans 15 amino acids. Germline-derived CDR1 and CDR2 are MDHEN and SYDVKM. V lost 8 bases, J lost 0 bases, and 7 bases stayed unmatched. This CDR3 reads CASGTGALSSYEQYF. The DNA for the CDR3 is TGTGCCAGCGGGACAGGGGCGCTAAGCTCCTACGAGCAGTACTTC.

The chain employs TRBV25-1 and TRBJ2-5; no definite D call. TRBJ2-7 explains the end of the DNA better; the J call may be wrong. CDR3 size: 11 residues. Germline CDR1 reads MGHDK; CDR2 reads SYGVNS. CDR3 DNA sequence: TGTGCCAGCAGTGATGCGGTCGAGCAGTACTTC. Amino acid sequence: CASSDAVEQYF.

The rearrangement uses TRBV5-4 and TRBJ2-5; 14 nucleotides agree with TRBD2. Trimming cost V 5 bases and J 7 bases; bases outside gene matches: 13. CDR1 and CDR2 (germline): SGHNT, YYREEE (reference sequence). The CDR3 is 17 residues long. The CDR3 DNA reads as TGTGCCAGCAGTTCTGGACTAGCGGGGGGCCCCCTTGCGACCCAGTACTTC. This translates into CASSSGLAGGPLATQYF.

The chain recombines TRBV7-3 with TRBJ2-1; possible D gene TRBD2, 6 bases. CDR3 length equals 15 residues. CDR1 and CDR2 (germline): SGHTA, FQGTGA. The V end lost 1 base, the J end lost 6 bases, and 13 bases lay between the germline ends. Here the CDR3 reads CASSLMGEASNEQFF. CDR3 in DNA: TGTGCCAGCAGCTTAATGGGGGAGGCGTCCAATGAGCAGTTCTTC. The whole variable domain, remainder taken from reference TRBV7-3 and TRBJ2-1, is GAGVSQTPSNKVTEKGKYVELRCDPISGHTALYWYRQSLGQGPEFLIYFQGTGAADDSGLPNDRFFAVRPEGSVSTLKIQRTERGDSAVYLCASSLMGEASNEQFFGPGTRLTVL.

Sample share makes this clone medium-sized. V is TRBV10-3 and J is TRBJ2-7; TRBD2 matches at 10 bases. CDR1 and CDR2 (germline): ENHRY, SYGVKD. The CDR3 is 19 residues long. The J segment lost 0 bases and the V segment lost 6 bases, leaving 17 bases of the junction unmatched. In DNA form, the CDR3 reads TGTGCCATCAGCCCTGGTCTGGGGGTATCTAGCGGGAGCTCCTACGAGCAGTACTTC. Protein sequence: CAISPGLGVSSGSSYEQYF.

This clone was detected a few times. The chain uses TRBV19 and TRBJ1-5; tentatively, D is TRBD1 (6 bases). CDR1 and CDR2 from the germline V gene are LNHDA and SQIVND (reference sequence). This CDR3 has 14 residues. V lost 3 bases and J 3 bases, leaving 9 bases between the germline ends. As DNA, the CDR3 is TGTGCCAGTAGTATTGGGACAAACAATCAGCCCCAGCATTTT. As protein: CASSIGTNNQPQHF.

The chain couples TRBV7-8 to TRBJ1-5; the D is unclear. CDR1 is SGHVS, CDR2 FQNEAQ, per germline. Trimming shortened V by 1 base and J by 9 bases, and 10 bases separated the two germline ends. This CDR3 comprises 13 residues. CDR3 loop: CASSLEGRGPQHF. Here the CDR3 DNA reads TGTGCCAGCAGCTTAGAGGGTCGGGGGCCCCAGCATTTT.

This clone occurred a few times. The genes are TRBV5-4 and TRBJ1-1; unclear D gene. The CDR3 runs 12 residues. The germline V gene encodes CDR1 SGHNT and CDR2 YYREEE (reference sequence). Between the trimmed V and J ends, which lost 1 base and 7 bases, there was a span of 8 bases. This CDR3 reads CASSLSRGEAFF. CDR3 DNA: TGTGCCAGCAGCTTGAGTCGCGGTGAAGCTTTCTTT.